These 22 T cell receptor beta chains were sequenced from one sample in a study of metastatic and nonmetastatic thyroid tumors. MiXCR re-clonotyped the PCR reads for TCRdb. The table shows about 43,000 clones, with approximately 3% occurring only once. Each patient went into thyroid surgery without having received any treatment. What was sequenced was blood. Receptors originate from a female donor with papillary thyroid cancer or a benign thyroid nodule (not recorded which). Some clones in this sample may be carry-over from other donors' samples.

The gene calls are TRBV4-2 and TRBJ2-3; maybe TRBD2 (7 bases). Germline CDR1 and CDR2: LGHNA and YNFKEQ. The length of the CDR3 is 15 residues. The V gene lost 3 bases and the J gene lost 8 bases, with 18 bases spanning the gap. CDR3 protein: CASSHGGAGQVTQYF. The CDR3 bases are TGTGCCAGCAGCCATGGGGGGGCTGGGCAGGTTACGCAGTATTTT.

This clone was picked up a small number of times. The rearrangement uses TRBV28 and TRBJ2-3; 8 bases match TRBD1. Trimming removed 2 bases from V and 2 bases from J; junction bases left unmatched: 12. The germline V gene encodes CDR1 MDHEN and CDR2 SYDVKM. This CDR3 has 18 amino acids. In DNA, the CDR3 is TGTGCCAGCAGTTTAAAGGACAGGGAAGCCAATACCACAGATACGCAGTATTTT. Protein: CASSLKDREANTTDTQYF.

This clone has just a few counts. The chain couples TRBV6-1 to TRBJ2-7, with 7 bases fitting TRBD1. The CDR3 contains 15 residues. Germline CDR1 reads MNHNS; CDR2 reads SASEGT. Losses at the gene ends were 2 bases for V and 4 bases for J; bases not matched to a gene: 8. The CDR3 here is CASSELGDSAYEQYF. In DNA, the CDR3 is TGTGCCAGCAGTGAACTAGGGGACAGTGCTTACGAGCAGTACTTC.

This clone was counted ten times or more. This sequence may be a read error, since a much larger clone differs from it by one base. The V gene is TRBV4-1, the J gene TRBJ1-6; maybe TRBD1 (5 bases). The V end was cut by 3 bases, the J end by 8 bases, with 14 bases between. This CDR3 has 15 residues. Germline-derived CDR1 and CDR2 are MGHRA and YSYEKL. CDR3 protein: CASSQGRGGYSPLHF. As DNA, the CDR3 is TGCGCCAGCAGCCAGGGGCGGGGAGGGTATTCACCCCTCCACTTT.

This clone was seen only a few times. The chain couples TRBV19 to TRBJ1-1; D not resolved. V was clipped by 9 bases and J by 4 bases, with 15 bases between them. The CDR3 is 13 amino acids. Germline loops: CDR1 LNHDA, CDR2 SQIVND (reference sequence). CDR3 bases: TGTGCCAGACTAGGCCCCAGTAGCACTGAAGCTTTCTTT. Protein sequence: CARLGPSSTEAFF.

This clone was seen a few times. J is TRBJ2-1 and V is TRBV3-2; the table names TRBD2, a call not compared with the DNA. TRBV3-2 is a known pseudogene. The CDR3 runs to 16 residues. The CDR3 sequence: CASSYPAGSSYNEQFF. For the CDR3, the DNA is TGTGCCAGCAGCTACCCCGCGGGGAGCTCCTACAATGAGCAGTTCTTC.

This clone occurred a few times. The V call is TRBV4-2, the J call TRBJ2-7, with 12 bases identical to TRBD1. The junction had 3 bases not matched to a gene; V was cut back by 0 bases and J by 3 bases. From germline, CDR1 is LGHNA and CDR2 YNFKEQ. The CDR3 sequence is 16 residues long. The CDR3 DNA follows: TGTGCCAGCAGCCAAGAAGGGACAGGGGGCATCTACGAGCAGTACTTC. Its translation is CASSQEGTGGIYEQYF.

The chain couples TRBV6-1 to TRBJ1-2; 11 nucleotides align to TRBD1. The germline V gene encodes CDR1 MNHNS and CDR2 SASEGT. The CDR3 runs to 15 residues. V trimming: 3 bases; J trimming: 4 bases; junction bases outside the gene matches: 4. The DNA of the CDR3 is TGTGCCAGCAGTGAGGACAGGGGGCGAGGCTATGGCTACACCTTC. This encodes CASSEDRGRGYGYTF.

By proportion, this clone is medium-sized. The gene calls are TRBV6-1 and TRBJ2-5; a weak D match, TRBD1 (5 bases). Trimming shortened V by 5 bases and J by 2 bases, and 15 bases separated the two germline ends. The CDR3 loop spans 15 amino acids. Germline CDR1 is MNHNS and CDR2 is SASEGT. CDR3 bases: TGTGCCAGCAGTCAGAACAGGAACTCTCAAGAGACCCAGTACTTC. As protein: CASSQNRNSQETQYF.

The rearrangement links TRBV20-1 to TRBJ2-3, with D tentatively TRBD1 or TRBD2 (5 bases each). Trimming pared 0 bases from V and 1 base from J, leaving 8 bases between. Germline CDR1 and CDR2: DFQATT and SNEGSKA (reference sequence). CDR3 length: 14 residues. The CDR3 DNA follows: TGCAGTGCTAGAGATCAGGGACGCACAGATACGCAGTATTTT. Protein product: CSARDQGRTDTQYF.

The table lists this clone with a few counts. The chain is built from TRBV12-3 or TRBV12-4 and TRBJ1-2, with D hard to call. V was pared by 4 bases and J by 2 bases, with 8 bases between. The CDR3 spans 13 residues. The CDR3 reads CASSSGGNYGYTF. Written as DNA, the CDR3 is TGTGCCAGCAGTTCTGGCGGGAACTATGGCTACACCTTC.

By proportion, this clone is medium-sized (0.01 to 0.1%). V gene TRBV19 combines with J gene TRBJ2-6, with 7 nucleotides matching TRBD1. Germline loops: CDR1 LNHDA, CDR2 SQIVND (reference sequence). J lost 4 bases, V lost 5 bases, and 20 bases had no gene match. The CDR3 extends over 20 amino acids. The CDR3 region is CASSFRRVRQGLLGANVLTF. CDR3 sequence (DNA): TGTGCCAGTAGTTTTCGTAGAGTAAGACAGGGTTTATTGGGGGCCAACGTCCTGACTTTC.

This clone is medium-sized by share. The genes are TRBV11-2 and TRBJ2-7, with D maybe TRBD2 (6 bases). CDR1 is SGHAT and CDR2 is FQNNGV in the germline V gene. The length of the CDR3 is 14 residues. The V gene lost 5 bases and the J gene lost 0 bases, with 11 bases spanning the gap. This CDR3 is CASSPGTDSYEQYF. The CDR3 region has the DNA TGTGCCAGCAGCCCAGGGACTGACTCCTACGAGCAGTACTTC.

This clone was observed many times. The chain employs TRBV5-1 and TRBJ1-1, with D tentatively TRBD1 (6 bases). The V gene's germline CDR1 is SGHRS and CDR2 YFSETQ. V lost 2 bases and J lost 3, with 11 bases in between. The CDR3 spans 14 residues. For the CDR3, the DNA is TGCGCCAGCAGCTTACGGGGGGCCTACACTGAAGCTTTCTTT. Translating it yields CASSLRGAYTEAFF.

The sample holds many counts of this clone. The J gene is TRBJ2-7, the V gene TRBV19; 8 bases are shared with TRBD1. The length of the CDR3 is 14 residues. J lost 6 bases, V lost 4 bases, and 8 bases had no gene match. The germline gives CDR1 LNHDA, CDR2 SQIVND (reference sequence). The DNA for the CDR3 is TGTGCCAGTAGTACCAGACAGGGGATCGGCGAGCAGTACTTC. Translation: CASSTRQGIGEQYF.

This clone was counted at least ten times. The chain carries TRBV18 and TRBJ2-1; TRBD1 aligns across 10 bases. This CDR3 contains 18 residues. Unmatched junction bases numbered 14, after V lost 3 bases and J lost 6 bases. Germline CDR1 and CDR2: KGHSH and LQKENI. In DNA, the CDR3 is TGTGCCAGCTCACCTGGAGGACAGGGGGTCTCCGCAGGCAATGAGCAGTTCTTC. Residues: CASSPGGQGVSAGNEQFF. Combining the CDR3 with reference TRBV18 and TRBJ2-1 gives the whole variable domain NAGVMQNPRHLVRRRGQEARLRCSPMKGHSHVYWYRQLPEEGLKFMVYLQKENIIDESGMPKERFSAEFPKEGPSILRIQQVVRGDSAAYFCASSPGGQGVSAGNEQFFGPGTRLTVL.

This clone was seen only a few times. A read error may produce the germline difference seen at one junction end. The genes are TRBV6-2 or TRBV6-3 and TRBJ1-5; D gene uncertain. This CDR3 is built from 15 residues. Germline V CDR1 and CDR2: MNHEY, SVGEGT. The CDR3 DNA reads as TGTGCCTCCTTGGGAGATTCTTATAGCAATCAGCCCCGGCATTTT. Translation: CASLGDSYSNQPRHF.

The J gene is TRBJ2-5, the V gene TRBV20-1; TRBD1 matches at 9 bases. The CDR3 totals 16 residues. Unmatched junction bases numbered 12, after V lost 6 bases and J lost 1 base. CDR1 and CDR2 (germline): DFQATT, SNEGSKA (reference sequence). The CDR3 region has the DNA TGCAGTGCACAAGTGGGGGACAGGGTCCCCCAAGAGACCCAGTACTTC. Translation: CSAQVGDRVPQETQYF.

This clone was detected ten times or more. The chain links TRBV6-1 to TRBJ1-5, with D possibly matching TRBD1 (6 bases). Germline V gene lookup returns CDR1 MNHNS and CDR2 SASEGT. The V gene lost 8 bases and the J gene lost 3 bases, with 26 bases spanning the gap. The CDR3 is 18 amino acids. This chain's CDR3 is CASFSGRGVRSNNQPQHF. The CDR3 DNA is TGTGCCAGCTTTTCGGGGAGGGGGGTCCGCTCTAACAATCAGCCCCAGCATTTT.

The chain uses TRBV11-3 and TRBJ1-2, with 9 bases fitting TRBD1. With V trimmed by 1 base and J by 4 bases, 7 bases remained unmatched. The CDR3 has 16 residues. In germline, CDR1 is SGHNT, CDR2 YENEEA. CDR3 in amino acids: CASSLGGTGNRYGYTF. The CDR3 bases are TGTGCCAGCAGCTTAGGGGGGACAGGGAACCGCTATGGCTACACCTTC.

This clone was recorded at least ten times. The V gene is TRBV20-1, the J gene TRBJ2-5; 12 bases line up with TRBD2. Germline CDR1 reads DFQATT; CDR2 reads SNEGSKA (reference sequence). V shed 3 bases and J 5 bases; nucleotides not matched to a gene: 10. The CDR3 is 16 residues long. The CDR3: CSASSPASGRGETQYF. CDR3 bases: TGCAGTGCTAGTAGCCCGGCTAGCGGGAGGGGCGAGACCCAGTACTTC.

The J gene is TRBJ2-7, the V gene TRBV11-3; the match to TRBD2 covers 11 bases. Trimming at V came to 5 bases and at J to 5 bases, leaving 8 bases not matched to a gene. There are 15 residues in the CDR3. The germline CDR1 and CDR2 sequences are SGHNT and YENEEA. CDR3 nucleotides: TGTGCCAGCAGCCCCCTTAGCGGGAGGGAAAACGAGCAGTACTTC. Residues: CASSPLSGRENEQYF. Variable domain in full (rest from reference TRBV11-3 and TRBJ2-7): EAGVVQSPRYKIIEKKQPVAFWCNPISGHNTLYWYLQNLGQGPELLIRYENEEAVDDSQLPKDRFSAERLKGVDSTLKIQPAELGDSAVYLCASSPLSGRENEQYFGPGTRLTVT.